Listed below are T cell receptor beta chains from one sample, sequenced in a study of blood T cell repertoires in COVID-19. Using immunoSEQ multiplex PCR, the repertoire was profiled, and TCRdb retains in-frame clones only, with some absent. The sample consists of fewer than 300,000 clones, around nine tenths of them appearing once. Sequenced: peripheral blood. These receptors were taken from a middle-aged man who had recovered from COVID-19. CDR3s include the opening cysteine and the closing phenylalanine or tryptophan. Each record gives: V gene, D gene, clone size, J gene, CDR3 DNA, CDR3 protein. A D gene is named only where the DNA matches it firmly. The size entry is marked missing in some rows and otherwise reads once, few, many or a size class.

v_gene: TRBV7-9; d_gene: NA; abundance: once; j_gene: TRBJ2-7; CDR3nt: TGTGCCAGCAGCTCAAATGGACAGACCTACGAGCAGTACTTC; CDR3aa: CASSSNGQTYEQYF
v_gene: TRBV20-1; d_gene: NA; abundance: NA; j_gene: TRBJ2-1; CDR3nt: TGCAGTGCTAGTCGTCACAATGAGCAGTTCTTC; CDR3aa: CSASRHNEQFF
v_gene: TRBV7-2; d_gene: TRBD2; abundance: NA; j_gene: TRBJ2-1; CDR3nt: TGTGCCAGCAGCCCCGGTAGGAGGGGAGGGCCCCTTACGAATGAGCAGTTCTTC; CDR3aa: CASSPGRRGGPLTNEQFF
v_gene: TRBV6-4; d_gene: TRBD2; abundance: NA; j_gene: TRBJ2-3; CDR3nt: TGTGCCAGCAGCCCCCTAGCGGGGCCGATCACAGATACGCAGTATTTT; CDR3aa: CASSPLAGPITDTQYF
v_gene: TRBV29-1; d_gene: NA; abundance: NA; j_gene: TRBJ2-1; CDR3nt: TGCAGCGCCGCCCTAGTCGGGACCTACAATGAGCAGTTCTTC; CDR3aa: CSAALVGTYNEQFF
v_gene: TRBV18; d_gene: NA; abundance: NA; j_gene: TRBJ1-1; CDR3nt: TGTGCCAGCTCACCGCCACTTAACACTGAAGCTTTCTTT; CDR3aa: CASSPPLNTEAFF
v_gene: TRBV19; d_gene: NA; abundance: NA; j_gene: TRBJ1-5; CDR3nt: TGTGCCAGTAGTATTAGTGCATGGGGGACACAGCCCCAGCATTTT; CDR3aa: CASSISAWGTQPQHF
v_gene: TRBV10-3; d_gene: NA; abundance: NA; j_gene: TRBJ2-7; CDR3nt: TGTGCCATCAGGTCTAGAATAGGCTCCTACGAGCAGTACTTC; CDR3aa: CAIRSRIGSYEQYF
v_gene: TRBV2; d_gene: TRBD1; abundance: NA; j_gene: TRBJ1-2; CDR3nt: TGTGCCAGCAGTGAAGGCAGGGGGGGCTACACCTTC; CDR3aa: CASSEGRGGYTF
v_gene: TRBV3-1/TRBV3-2; d_gene: NA; abundance: many; j_gene: TRBJ2-3; CDR3nt: TGTGCCAGCAGCCAAAAGCTTCGCGGCTCTAGCACAGATACGCAGTATTTT; CDR3aa: CASSQKLRGSSTDTQYF
v_gene: TRBV25-1; d_gene: NA; abundance: NA; j_gene: TRBJ2-7; CDR3nt: TGTGCCAGCAGTGACCCCGCACAGTCCGCCTACGAGCAGTACTTC; CDR3aa: CASSDPAQSAYEQYF
v_gene: TRBV6-5; d_gene: NA; abundance: NA; j_gene: TRBJ1-5; CDR3nt: TGTGCCAGCAGCCCAGACAGGTCGTACGGGCCCCAGCATTTT; CDR3aa: CASSPDRSYGPQHF
v_gene: TRBV5-4; d_gene: TRBD1; abundance: NA; j_gene: TRBJ1-3; CDR3nt: TGTGCCAGCAGCAAGGGGACAGGGGGCTTTAACACCATATATTTT; CDR3aa: CASSKGTGGFNTIYF
v_gene: TRBV27; d_gene: NA; abundance: few; j_gene: TRBJ2-4; CDR3nt: TGTGCCAGCAGTTTATCGACAGGAGATAACAAAAACATTCAGTACTTC; CDR3aa: CASSLSTGDNKNIQYF
v_gene: TRBV5-1; d_gene: NA; abundance: NA; j_gene: TRBJ2-3; CDR3nt: TGCGCCAGCAGCTGGGGGACTTACCGGGATACGCAGTATTTT; CDR3aa: CASSWGTYRDTQYF
v_gene: TRBV27; d_gene: TRBD2; abundance: once; j_gene: TRBJ2-7; CDR3nt: TGTGCCAGCAGTATAGACCGGACTAGCGGGGCCACCTACGAGCAGTACTTC; CDR3aa: CASSIDRTSGATYEQYF
v_gene: TRBV7-9; d_gene: NA; abundance: NA; j_gene: TRBJ2-1; CDR3nt: TGTGCCAGCAGCTTCGAGGATGAGCAGTTCTTC; CDR3aa: CASSFEDEQFF
v_gene: TRBV4-3; d_gene: TRBD1; abundance: NA; j_gene: TRBJ1-2; CDR3nt: TGCGCCAGCAGCCAAGATCTTAGACAGGGGCATGGCTACACCTTC; CDR3aa: CASSQDLRQGHGYTF
v_gene: TRBV4-1; d_gene: TRBD2; abundance: NA; j_gene: TRBJ2-4; CDR3nt: TGCGCCAGCAGCCATAGCGGGAGAGGAAACATTCAGTACTTC; CDR3aa: CASSHSGRGNIQYF
v_gene: TRBV12-3/TRBV12-4; d_gene: NA; abundance: NA; j_gene: TRBJ1-1; CDR3nt: TGTGCCAGCAGTTTAGGGCAGAACACTGAAGCTTTCTTT; CDR3aa: CASSLGQNTEAFF
v_gene: TRBV2; d_gene: NA; abundance: NA; j_gene: TRBJ2-7; CDR3nt: TGTGCCAGCAGCGGAGGGTACAACTCCTACGAGCAGTACTTC; CDR3aa: CASSGGYNSYEQYF
v_gene: TRBV5-8; d_gene: TRBD1; abundance: NA; j_gene: TRBJ1-1; CDR3nt: TGTGCCAGCAGCCACCACAGGGGGCGCTTCGCTGAAGCTTTCTTT; CDR3aa: CASSHHRGRFAEAFF
v_gene: TRBV14; d_gene: TRBD2; abundance: NA; j_gene: TRBJ2-1; CDR3nt: TGTGCCAGCAGCCTTCTGCGGGCGGGGGTGCAGTTCTTC; CDR3aa: CASSLLRAGVQFF
v_gene: TRBV6-4; d_gene: NA; abundance: NA; j_gene: TRBJ1-4; CDR3nt: TGTGCCGGCCGGACCCAGGACAGATTCGAAAAACTGTTTTTT; CDR3aa: CAGRTQDRFEKLFF
v_gene: TRBV19; d_gene: NA; abundance: once; j_gene: TRBJ1-5; CDR3nt: TGTGCCAGTAGTATAGCATTGAATCAGCCCCAGCATTTT; CDR3aa: CASSIALNQPQHF
v_gene: TRBV7-2; d_gene: TRBD1; abundance: NA; j_gene: TRBJ1-4; CDR3nt: TGTGCCAGCAGCCTCGACAGGGTCGCAGAAAAACTGTTTTTT; CDR3aa: CASSLDRVAEKLFF
v_gene: TRBV6-6; d_gene: NA; abundance: NA; j_gene: TRBJ1-3; CDR3nt: TGTGCCAGCAGCCGCGGGACTACCCTAAACACCATATATTTT; CDR3aa: CASSRGTTLNTIYF
v_gene: TRBV2; d_gene: NA; abundance: NA; j_gene: TRBJ2-7; CDR3nt: TGTGCCAGCAAGGCAGGCTTTTACGAGCAGTACTTC; CDR3aa: CASKAGFYEQYF
v_gene: TRBV6-1; d_gene: NA; abundance: NA; j_gene: TRBJ1-1; CDR3nt: TGTGCCAGCAGTGAATGGCGGCAGAAGAACACTGAAGCTTTCTTT; CDR3aa: CASSEWRQKNTEAFF
v_gene: TRBV5-5; d_gene: NA; abundance: NA; j_gene: TRBJ1-5; CDR3nt: TGTGCCAGCAGCTTACAATACAGGGAATCAGGCAATCAGCCCCAGCATTTT; CDR3aa: CASSLQYRESGNQPQHF
v_gene: TRBV7-9; d_gene: TRBD1; abundance: NA; j_gene: TRBJ2-1; CDR3nt: TGTGCCAGCAGCTTAGCGTTGACAGGGGGCGCTTACAATGAGCAGTTCTTC; CDR3aa: CASSLALTGGAYNEQFF
v_gene: TRBV3-1/TRBV3-2; d_gene: TRBD2; abundance: once; j_gene: TRBJ2-3; CDR3nt: TGTGCCAGCAGCCAAACTAGCGGAAGGCCCACAGATACGCAGTATTTT; CDR3aa: CASSQTSGRPTDTQYF
v_gene: TRBV5-4; d_gene: NA; abundance: NA; j_gene: TRBJ1-1; CDR3nt: TGTGCCAGCAGCTTGCGGGGGGCGAGCACTGAAGCTTTCTTT; CDR3aa: CASSLRGASTEAFF
v_gene: TRBV7-3; d_gene: TRBD2; abundance: NA; j_gene: TRBJ2-3; CDR3nt: TGTGCCAGCAGAGGGAGGGATACAGATACGCAGTATTTT; CDR3aa: CASRGRDTDTQYF
v_gene: TRBV28; d_gene: TRBD1; abundance: NA; j_gene: TRBJ2-3; CDR3nt: TGTGCCATCTGTGGGGACAGGGACCCAGATACGCAGTATTTT; CDR3aa: CAICGDRDPDTQYF
v_gene: TRBV11-2; d_gene: NA; abundance: NA; j_gene: TRBJ2-5; CDR3nt: TGTGCCAGCAGCTTAGTCTCCGAGACCCAGTACTTC; CDR3aa: CASSLVSETQYF
v_gene: TRBV29-1; d_gene: NA; abundance: NA; j_gene: TRBJ1-1; CDR3nt: TGCAGCGTGGGGGGAGTCATGAACACTGAAGCTTTCTTT; CDR3aa: CSVGGVMNTEAFF
v_gene: TRBV7-6; d_gene: TRBD2; abundance: NA; j_gene: TRBJ2-1; CDR3nt: TGTGCCAGCAGCCTGGTAGCGGGAACCTACAATGAGCAGTTCTTC; CDR3aa: CASSLVAGTYNEQFF
v_gene: TRBV9; d_gene: NA; abundance: NA; j_gene: TRBJ1-2; CDR3nt: TGTGCCAGCAGCGTAGGGACCGGGGGGGGACATGGCTACACCTTC; CDR3aa: CASSVGTGGGHGYTF
v_gene: TRBV12-3/TRBV12-4; d_gene: TRBD1; abundance: few; j_gene: TRBJ2-7; CDR3nt: TGTGCCAGCAGGACAGGGAACGAGCAGTACTTC; CDR3aa: CASRTGNEQYF
v_gene: TRBV7-8; d_gene: NA; abundance: NA; j_gene: TRBJ2-7; CDR3nt: TGTGCCAGCAGCTCCCGGGACACCAGCTACGAGCAGTACTTC; CDR3aa: CASSSRDTSYEQYF
v_gene: TRBV27; d_gene: NA; abundance: NA; j_gene: TRBJ1-2; CDR3nt: TGTGCCAGCAGTTTATCGAGCGACAGATACTATGGCTACACCTTC; CDR3aa: CASSLSSDRYYGYTF
v_gene: TRBV5-1; d_gene: NA; abundance: NA; j_gene: TRBJ1-3; CDR3nt: TGCGCCAGCAGCTTGGTGTCGGGGACTGGAAACACCATATATTTT; CDR3aa: CASSLVSGTGNTIYF
v_gene: TRBV6-5; d_gene: NA; abundance: NA; j_gene: TRBJ1-4; CDR3nt: TGTGCCAGCAGCCTATCCGCAACTAATGAAAAACTGTTTTTT; CDR3aa: CASSLSATNEKLFF
v_gene: TRBV6-4; d_gene: NA; abundance: NA; j_gene: TRBJ1-5; CDR3nt: TGTGCCAGCAGTGGGGGCAGGCGACACCGCAATCAGCCCCAGCATTTT; CDR3aa: CASSGGRRHRNQPQHF
v_gene: TRBV7-3; d_gene: TRBD2; abundance: NA; j_gene: TRBJ2-3; CDR3nt: TGTGCCAGCAGCTCCCCTCTTTTAGCGGGAGGCTTAACAGATACGCAGTATTTT; CDR3aa: CASSSPLLAGGLTDTQYF
v_gene: TRBV2; d_gene: NA; abundance: NA; j_gene: TRBJ2-7; CDR3nt: TGTGCCAGCAGTGTGGGCAGGGCATACGAGCAGTACTTC; CDR3aa: CASSVGRAYEQYF
v_gene: TRBV18; d_gene: NA; abundance: NA; j_gene: TRBJ2-2; CDR3nt: TGTGCCAGCTCACGCGGAGAGATTAACACCGGGGAGCTGTTTTTT; CDR3aa: CASSRGEINTGELFF
v_gene: TRBV11-3; d_gene: TRBD2; abundance: NA; j_gene: TRBJ2-3; CDR3nt: TGTGCCAGCAGCCCAGGGACTAGCGGGGGCCGCACAGATACGCAGTATTTT; CDR3aa: CASSPGTSGGRTDTQYF
v_gene: TRBV5-8; d_gene: NA; abundance: few; j_gene: TRBJ2-3; CDR3nt: TGTGCCAGCAGCGCCGGGAGTCAGAGCACAGATACGCAGTATTTT; CDR3aa: CASSAGSQSTDTQYF
v_gene: TRBV5-1; d_gene: TRBD1; abundance: NA; j_gene: TRBJ2-7; CDR3nt: TGCGCCAGCAGCAAGGGACAGGGCGTAAACTACGAGCAGTACTTC; CDR3aa: CASSKGQGVNYEQYF
v_gene: TRBV2; d_gene: TRBD2; abundance: NA; j_gene: TRBJ2-7; CDR3nt: TGTGCCAGCAGACAGACTAGCGGGACATTTAGGGGCGAGCAGTACTTC; CDR3aa: CASRQTSGTFRGEQYF
v_gene: TRBV6-6; d_gene: NA; abundance: NA; j_gene: TRBJ1-1; CDR3nt: TGTGCCAGCAGCCTAGGTAGCGGCACTGAAGCTTTCTTT; CDR3aa: CASSLGSGTEAFF
v_gene: TRBV6-1; d_gene: TRBD2; abundance: once; j_gene: TRBJ2-5; CDR3nt: TGTGCCAGCAGTGAAGCGTGGGGACTAGCGGGGGGCTTACAGACCCAGTACTTC; CDR3aa: CASSEAWGLAGGLQTQYF